The following is a T cell receptor beta chain sequence with its context. Its antigen is not identified. Each TCR beta cDNA library carried unique molecular identifiers. TCRdb analysed the PCR reads with MiXCR anew, one entry per CDR3 protein. This sample has 650,000 to 850,000 distinct CDR3 sequences, with about 43% found just once. This record belongs to a study of post-analysis software for immune sequencing data. Broader study findings: TRBV segments more frequent in patients than in controls numbered roughly five and included TRBV5-6, TRBV5-1 and TRBV20-1. Same-batch preparations were strongly co-clustered by F measure. Controls significantly exceeded multiple sclerosis patients in normalized Chao1 diversity.

The CDR3 runs 13 residues. The germline CDR1 and CDR2 sequences are MNHEY and SVGAGI. Trimming took 6 bases from V and 7 from J; bases not matched to a gene: 6. The TCR was taken from a girl aged 5-17 years with multiple sclerosis. What was sequenced was blood. The chain is built from TRBV6-5 and TRBJ1-2; 9 bases match TRBD1. The CDR3 coding sequence is TGTGCCAGCAGGATACAGGGGGCTAGTGGCTACACCTTC. This encodes CASRIQGASGYTF.